Below are 17 T cell receptor beta chains sequenced from a single sample in a study of blood T cell repertoires in COVID-19. The table came from immunoSEQ multiplex PCR; TCRdb's copy has only in-frame clones and leaves some out. Among about 430,000 clones listed, roughly 84% were seen once. The sample comprised PBMCs or T cells enriched from blood (not recorded which). Source of these receptors: a woman aged 18-29 years who had been exposed to COVID-19.

This chain connects TRBV28 to TRBJ2-7, with D possibly being TRBD1 (6 bases). V was shortened by 6 bases and J by 2 bases, with 14 bases between the two germline ends. The CDR3 contains 14 residues. Germline V CDR1 and CDR2: MDHEN, SYDVKM. The CDR3 DNA reads as TGTGCCAGCAGAACCCGGGACACCGCCTACGAGCAGTACTTC. Translation: CASRTRDTAYEQYF. The whole variable domain, filled in from reference TRBV28 and TRBJ2-7, reads DVKVTQSSRYLVKRTGEKVFLECVQDMDHENMFWYRQDPGLGLRLIYFSYDVKMKEKGDIPEGYSVSREKKERFSLILESASTNQTSMYLCASRTRDTAYEQYFGPGTRLTVT.

This chain connects TRBV20-1 to TRBJ2-5; unclear D gene. The CDR3 spans 11 residues. Germline CDR1 and CDR2: DFQATT and SNEGSKA (reference sequence). Deletions cut 3 bases from V and 2 bases from J, with 4 bases between. This CDR3 reads CSASPQETQYF. The CDR3 DNA reads TGCAGTGCTAGCCCACAAGAGACCCAGTACTTC.

This clone was seen more than once but under ten times. This rearrangement joins TRBV28 to TRBJ1-4; tentatively, D is TRBD1 (5 bases). This CDR3 is built from 15 residues. Germline CDR1 is MDHEN and CDR2 is SYDVKM. V lost 4 bases and J 1 base, leaving 10 bases between the germline ends. CDR3: CASSWGGITNEKLFF. CDR3 DNA sequence: TGTGCCAGCAGTTGGGGCGGAATAACTAATGAAAAACTGTTTTTT.

The chain uses TRBV6-5 and TRBJ2-7; no reliable D call. Germline-derived CDR1 and CDR2 are MNHEY and SVGAGI. The CDR3 length is 10 residues. V was clipped by 5 bases and J by 4 bases, with 3 bases between them. The CDR3 is CASSRYEQYF. The CDR3 DNA is TGTGCCAGCAGTCGTTACGAGCAGTACTTC.

This chain joins TRBV4-2 and TRBJ2-7, with D perhaps TRBD2 (5 bases). The germline V gene has CDR1 LGHNA and CDR2 YNFKEQ. The CDR3 is 14 amino acids. V shed 11 bases and J shed 0 bases, with 17 bases lying between them. The CDR3 bases are TGTGCCCTCCGTGGGCGGGCGATCTCCTACGAGCAGTACTTC. The encoded protein is CALRGRAISYEQYF.

This chain connects TRBV3-1 (or the pseudogene TRBV3-2) to TRBJ2-1, with 10 bases lining up with TRBD1. CDR1 is LGHDT and CDR2 is YNNKEL in the germline V gene (reference sequence). V dropped 4 bases and J dropped 7; count of bases not matched to a gene: 4. The CDR3 loop spans 14 amino acids. The CDR3 DNA reads TGTGCCAGCAGCCCCGGGACAGGGGCGAATGAGCAGTTCTTC. This gives the protein CASSPGTGANEQFF.

This clone appeared a single time. Distinct nucleotide sequences in the sample also encode this CDR3. The chain combines TRBV28 with TRBJ1-2; no definite D call. Between the trimmed V and J ends, which lost 3 bases and 4 bases, there was a span of 6 bases. The CDR3 sequence is 12 residues long. CDR1 and CDR2 from the germline V gene are MDHEN and SYDVKM. This chain's CDR3 is CASSFGSYGYTF. CDR3 in DNA: TGTGCCAGCAGTTTTGGGAGCTATGGCTACACCTTC.

The rearrangement uses TRBV5-1 and TRBJ2-1; 8 bases line up with TRBD2. The V segment lost 3 bases and the J segment 6 bases; nucleotides outside the gene matches: 11. Per germline, CDR1 SGHRS and CDR2 YFSETQ. The CDR3 is 16 residues long. In nucleotides, the CDR3 is TGCGCCAGCAGCTCTCTGGGTAGCGGGATCCCCAATGAGCAGTTCTTC. Amino acid sequence: CASSSLGSGIPNEQFF.

The chain uses TRBV5-4 and TRBJ1-6, with D perhaps matching TRBD1 (5 bases). This CDR3 comprises 14 residues. The V end lost 1 base, the J end lost 5 bases, and 7 bases lay between the germline ends. In germline, CDR1 is SGHNT, CDR2 YYREEE (reference sequence). CDR3 residues: CASSLLGDNSPLHF. As DNA, the CDR3 is TGTGCCAGCAGCTTGTTAGGGGATAATTCACCCCTCCACTTT.

The chain is built from TRBV19 and TRBJ2-2; 10 nucleotides agree with TRBD1. CDR1 LNHDA and CDR2 SQIVND come from the germline V gene (reference sequence). The CDR3 spans 18 residues. With V trimmed by 9 bases and J by 2 bases, 15 bases remained unmatched. CDR3 protein: CASAPLTGGPLNTGELFF. CDR3 DNA: TGTGCCAGCGCGCCTTTGACAGGGGGCCCATTAAACACCGGGGAGCTGTTTTTT.

The J gene is TRBJ2-1, the V gene TRBV4-2; the D is unclear. This CDR3 contains 13 residues. V was shortened by 0 bases and J by 10 bases, with 10 bases between the two germline ends. From germline, CDR1 is LGHNA and CDR2 YNFKEQ. The CDR3 DNA sequence: TGTGCCAGCAGCCAAGAAAAAGCAGGCGAGCAGTTCTTC. Translating gives CASSQEKAGEQFF.

The chain links TRBV5-1 to TRBJ2-3; the D gene is possibly TRBD2 (5 bases). Looked up from germline, CDR1 is SGHRS and CDR2 is YFSETQ. V was clipped by 4 bases and J by 2 bases, with 17 bases between them. This CDR3 has 16 residues. The CDR3 loop is CASSLKWSGLTDTQYF. As DNA, the CDR3 is TGCGCCAGCAGCCTCAAGTGGAGCGGACTCACAGATACGCAGTATTTT.

This clone was counted a single time. This chain links TRBV28 with TRBJ2-7; D remains unclear. CDR3 length: 15 amino acids. Trimming took off 7 bases at V and 0 bases at J, with 16 bases between the two ends. Germline CDR1 and CDR2: MDHEN and SYDVKM. The CDR3 spells CASTSLLETSYEQYF. CDR3 nucleotide sequence: TGTGCCAGCACCTCCCTTTTGGAGACCTCCTACGAGCAGTACTTC.

V and J are TRBV19 and TRBJ1-4; 8 bases line up with TRBD1. Germline values: CDR1 LNHDA, CDR2 SQIVND (reference sequence). Trimming cost V 6 bases and J 1 base; bases outside gene matches: 10. There are 17 residues in the CDR3. This chain's CDR3 is CASSLDRGRGTNEKLFF. CDR3 coding DNA: TGTGCCAGTAGCCTCGACAGGGGTCGGGGAACTAATGAAAAACTGTTTTTT.

This chain links TRBV15 with TRBJ2-7, with TRBD2 identical over 10 bases. V lost 0 bases, J lost 1 base, and 3 bases stayed unmatched. Germline assignment: CDR1 LNHNV and CDR2 YYDKDF (reference sequence). The CDR3 sequence is 16 residues long. CDR3 sequence reads: CATSRDRTSGSYEQYF. In DNA form, the CDR3 reads TGTGCCACCAGCAGAGATCGGACTAGCGGTTCCTACGAGCAGTACTTC.

This chain uses TRBV7-6 with TRBJ2-2; D gene ambiguous. This CDR3 is built from 13 residues. V was cut by 2 bases and J by 11 bases, with 12 bases left in between. Germline lookup yields CDR1 SGHVS and CDR2 FNYEAQ. The CDR3 DNA is TGTGCCAGCAGCTTATCCGGGTCTCGCGAGCTGTTTTTT. It codes for CASSLSGSRELFF.

The rearrangement uses TRBV7-2 and TRBJ2-1, with 7 bases lining up with TRBD1. V dropped 5 bases and J dropped 3; count of bases not matched to a gene: 7. Germline V CDR1 and CDR2: SGHTA, FQGNSA. This CDR3 region has 15 residues. The chain's CDR3 is CASSDRDSRYNEQFF. CDR3 nucleotides: TGTGCCAGCAGCGATAGGGACAGTCGCTACAATGAGCAGTTCTTC.